These T cell receptor beta chains were read from a single sample in a study of blood T cell repertoires in COVID-19. Generated by immunoSEQ multiplex PCR, the TCRdb table keeps only in-frame clones and is missing some. The table records some 370,000 clones, 90% of them present only once. Source material: peripheral blood. Source of these receptors: a man aged 18 to 35 with active or convalescent COVID-19. The CDR3 runs from the conserved cysteine through the conserved F or W. D genes are given only for firm matches. Rows give clone size only sometimes, using once, few, many, or a class for an expanded clone.

>TRBJ2-5|TRBV7-9|NA|NA
CASSPRQGSGPRETQYF
TGTGCCAGCAGCCCCCGTCAAGGTAGCGGACCGCGAGAGACCCAGTACTTC
>TRBJ1-2|TRBV25-1|NA|NA
CASSENLKSVSGYTF
TGTGCCAGCAGTGAAAATCTTAAAAGCGTTTCAGGCTACACCTTC
>TRBJ2-7|TRBV6-2/TRBV6-3|TRBD1|NA
CASSRQGFYEQYF
TGTGCCAGCAGCCGACAGGGGTTCTACGAGCAGTACTTC
>TRBJ1-4|TRBV5-1|NA|NA
CASSPEVGLNEKLFF
TGCGCCAGCAGCCCGGAGGTGGGATTGAATGAAAAACTGTTTTTT
>TRBJ2-1|TRBV4-2|NA|NA
CASSPAVSSAYNEQFF
TGTGCCAGCAGCCCCGCAGTGTCTAGCGCATACAATGAGCAGTTCTTC
>TRBJ2-1|TRBV3-1/TRBV3-2|NA|NA
CASIEQASGQGEQFF
TGTGCCAGCATAGAACAGGCTTCCGGGCAGGGTGAGCAGTTCTTC
>TRBJ1-1|TRBV3-1/TRBV3-2|NA|once
CASSQRNTEAFF
TGTGCCAGCAGCCAACGGAACACTGAAGCTTTCTTT
>TRBJ2-3|TRBV7-3|NA|NA
CASSLIHARSTDTQYF
TGTGCCAGCAGCTTAATCCACGCGCGCAGCACAGATACGCAGTATTTT
>TRBJ1-2|TRBV6-5|NA|NA
CASSYGQGQGGYTF
TGTGCCAGCAGTTACGGCCAGGGCCAAGGTGGCTACACCTTC
>TRBJ1-5|TRBV27|NA|NA
CASGHGNQPQHF
TGTGCCAGCGGACACGGGAATCAGCCCCAGCATTTT
>TRBJ1-2|TRBV6-2/TRBV6-3|NA|NA
CASSYEAGINYGYTF
TGTGCCAGCAGTTACGAGGCAGGGATAAACTATGGCTACACCTTC
>TRBJ2-1|TRBV7-2|TRBD2|NA
CASSLDSGGQPYNEQFF
TGTGCCAGCAGCTTAGATAGCGGGGGTCAACCTTACAATGAGCAGTTCTTC
>TRBJ1-1|TRBV7-8|NA|NA
CASSLEAALNTEAFF
TGTGCCAGCAGCTTGGAGGCAGCCTTGAACACTGAAGCTTTCTTT
>TRBJ2-3|TRBV6-1|TRBD2|NA
CASSEAIARDYNSLTDTQYF
TGTGCCAGCAGTGAAGCGATCGCCCGGGACTACAACTCACTCACAGATACGCAGTATTTT
>TRBJ2-2|TRBV5-1|NA|NA
CASSVTGTGELFF
TGCGCCAGCAGCGTAACAGGGACCGGGGAGCTGTTTTTT
>TRBJ2-5|TRBV9|NA|NA
CASGSGSRQYF
TGTGCCAGCGGAAGCGGAAGCCGGCAGTACTTC
>TRBJ1-1|TRBV2|NA|NA
CASTTPRGTEAFF
TGTGCCAGTACGACACCCCGGGGGACTGAAGCTTTCTTT
>TRBJ1-2|TRBV19|NA|NA
CASSLNGGDGYTF
TGTGCCAGTAGTTTGAACGGAGGAGATGGCTACACCTTC
>TRBJ2-2|TRBV11-1|NA|NA
CASSLQDTGELFF
TGTGCCAGCAGCTTACAGGACACCGGGGAGCTGTTTTTT
>TRBJ2-2|TRBV7-6|NA|many
CASSLAITGELFF
TGTGCCAGCAGCTTAGCCATCACCGGGGAGCTGTTTTTT
>TRBJ1-4|TRBV3-1/TRBV3-2|TRBD1|NA
CASSTSGGGRKLFF
TGTGCCAGCAGCACATCCGGAGGGGGCAGAAAACTGTTTTTT
>TRBJ1-5|TRBV27|TRBD1|NA
CASSFQGVNQPQHF
TGTGCCAGCAGTTTCCAGGGGGTCAATCAGCCCCAGCATTTT
>TRBJ1-1|TRBV7-2|NA|NA
CASSLGFGGNTEAFF
TGTGCCAGCAGCTTAGGGTTCGGGGGTAACACTGAAGCTTTCTTT
>TRBJ1-2|TRBV11-2|NA|NA
CASRGDRDILGYTF
TGTGCCAGCAGGGGAGACCGGGACATCCTTGGCTACACCTTC
>TRBJ1-5|TRBV6-5|NA|NA
CASSPAPGDNQPQHF
TGTGCCAGCAGCCCCGCCCCGGGGGACAATCAGCCCCAGCATTTT
>TRBJ1-3|TRBV5-1|NA|few
CASSLTGSGDTIYF
TGCGCCAGCAGCTTGACAGGGTCCGGGGACACCATATATTTT
>TRBJ1-1|TRBV5-1|TRBD1|NA
CASSPGQGNTEAFF
TGCGCCAGCAGCCCGGGACAGGGGAACACTGAAGCTTTCTTT
>TRBJ1-1|TRBV12-5|TRBD1|NA
CASGNPDRGFGAFF
TGTGCTAGTGGTAATCCGGACAGGGGTTTTGGAGCTTTCTTT
>TRBJ2-2|TRBV7-3|TRBD2|NA
CASSLSRSSGMNTGELFF
TGTGCCAGCAGCTTATCGAGGTCTAGCGGGATGAACACCGGGGAGCTGTTTTTT
>TRBJ1-1|TRBV7-3|NA|once
CASSFQVNTEAFF
TGTGCCAGCAGCTTCCAGGTGAACACTGAAGCTTTCTTT
>TRBJ1-6|TRBV27|TRBD1|once
CASTFGTGGFSPLHF
TGTGCCAGCACCTTCGGGACAGGGGGTTTTTCACCCCTCCACTTT
>TRBJ2-7|TRBV6-5|TRBD2|NA
CASSFGTSYEQYF
TGTGCCAGCAGTTTCGGGACTAGCTACGAGCAGTACTTC
>TRBJ1-4|TRBV6-5|NA|once
CASSPQGGEKLFF
TGTGCCAGCAGCCCACAGGGCGGCGAAAAACTGTTTTTT
>TRBJ1-2|TRBV5-1|TRBD1|few
CASSPQRQGLDGYTF
TGCGCCAGCAGCCCCCAACGACAGGGGTTGGATGGCTACACCTTC
>TRBJ2-7|TRBV11-2|NA|NA
CASSLDGLPEEEQYF
TGTGCCAGCAGCTTAGACGGACTACCAGAGGAAGAGCAGTACTTC
>TRBJ1-5|TRBV30|NA|NA
CAWANRGNQPQHF
TGTGCCTGGGCGAACAGAGGCAATCAGCCCCAGCATTTT
>TRBJ2-1|TRBV9|TRBD1|NA
CASTRQGGSYNEQFF
TGTGCCAGCACCCGACAGGGCGGCTCCTACAATGAGCAGTTCTTC
>TRBJ1-5|TRBV2|NA|NA
CASSRVVQHF
TGTGCCAGCAGCAGGGTCGTACAGCATTTT
>TRBJ1-2|TRBV7-3|NA|NA
CASSLQGQNYGYTF
TGTGCCAGCAGCTTACAGGGACAAAACTATGGCTACACCTTC
>TRBJ1-4|TRBV5-1|NA|NA
CASREYTNEKLFF
TGCGCCAGCCGGGAGTATACTAATGAAAAACTGTTTTTT
>TRBJ1-2|TRBV27|NA|NA
CASSTHRENYGYTF
TGTGCCAGCAGTACCCACAGGGAAAACTATGGCTACACCTTC
>TRBJ1-5|TRBV6-5|TRBD1|few
CASSPDRGYQPQHF
TGTGCCAGCAGTCCCGACAGGGGGTATCAGCCCCAGCATTTT
>TRBJ1-5|TRBV11-3|NA|NA
CAGEAGVSNQPQHF
TGTGCCGGGGAGGCGGGGGTTTCTAATCAGCCCCAGCATTTT
>TRBJ2-7|TRBV6-5|NA|NA
CASRRGLREQYF
TGTGCCAGCAGGAGGGGGTTGCGGGAGCAGTACTTC
>TRBJ2-7|TRBV19|NA|NA
CATSTLAGKYEQYF
TGTGCCACCAGTACTTTGGCAGGGAAGTACGAGCAGTACTTC
>TRBJ1-2|TRBV27|NA|NA
CASSLVRGDGYTF
TGTGCCAGCAGTTTAGTTAGAGGTGATGGCTACACCTTC
>TRBJ2-1|TRBV7-9|TRBD2|NA
CASQIAGGYNEQFF
TGTGCCAGTCAAATAGCGGGGGGGTACAATGAGCAGTTCTTC
>TRBJ2-2|TRBV6-4|TRBD1|NA
CASGQGPNTGELFF
TGTGCCAGCGGACAGGGGCCGAACACCGGGGAGCTGTTTTTT
>TRBJ2-7|TRBV20-1|NA|NA
CSARQGYEQYF
TGCAGTGCTAGACAGGGCTACGAGCAGTACTTC
>TRBJ2-5|TRBV27|NA|once
CASSPTGPVRYQETQYF
TGTGCCAGCAGTCCGACAGGCCCGGTCAGGTACCAAGAGACCCAGTACTTC
>TRBJ1-1|TRBV27|TRBD1|once
CASTQTGGFEAFF
TGTGCCAGCACCCAGACAGGGGGCTTTGAAGCTTTCTTT
>TRBJ2-1|TRBV5-6|NA|NA
CASSGGRGSSYNEQFF
TGTGCCAGCAGCGGAGGTAGGGGGAGCTCCTACAATGAGCAGTTCTTC
>TRBJ2-5|TRBV28|NA|NA
CATHRGQETQYF
TGTGCCACCCATCGAGGGCAAGAGACCCAGTACTTC
>TRBJ1-2|TRBV27|TRBD1|NA
CASSLGTGMDYGYTF
TGTGCCAGCAGTTTAGGGACAGGGATGGACTATGGCTACACCTTC
>TRBJ2-7|TRBV28|NA|NA
CASNPIGALPYEQYF
TGTGCCAGCAATCCAATAGGGGCTCTACCCTACGAGCAGTACTTC
>TRBJ1-2|TRBV6-2/TRBV6-3|NA|NA
CASSYSWDTERGTF
TGTGCCAGCAGTTACTCGTGGGACACGGAGAGGGGAACCTTC